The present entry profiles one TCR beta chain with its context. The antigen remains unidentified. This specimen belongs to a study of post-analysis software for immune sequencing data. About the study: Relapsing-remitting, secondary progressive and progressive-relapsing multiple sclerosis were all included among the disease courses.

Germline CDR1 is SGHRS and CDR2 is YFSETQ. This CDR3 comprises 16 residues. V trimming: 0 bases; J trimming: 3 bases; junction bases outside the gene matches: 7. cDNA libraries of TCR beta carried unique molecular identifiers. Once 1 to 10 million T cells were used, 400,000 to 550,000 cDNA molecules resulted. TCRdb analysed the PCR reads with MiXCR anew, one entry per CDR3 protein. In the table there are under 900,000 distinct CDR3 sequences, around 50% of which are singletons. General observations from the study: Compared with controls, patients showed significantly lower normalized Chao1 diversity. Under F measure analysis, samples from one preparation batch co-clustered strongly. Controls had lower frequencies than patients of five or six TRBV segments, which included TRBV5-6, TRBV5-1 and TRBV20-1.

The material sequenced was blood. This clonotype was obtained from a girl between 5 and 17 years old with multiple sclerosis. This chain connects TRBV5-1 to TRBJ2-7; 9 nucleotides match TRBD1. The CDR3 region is CASSLDRGRFGYEQYF. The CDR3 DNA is TGCGCCAGCAGCTTGGACAGGGGGCGTTTTGGCTACGAGCAGTACTTC.